These T cell receptor beta chains were read from a single sample in a study of T cells in Graves' hyperthyroidism and ophthalmopathy. MiXCR, applied by TCRdb to the multiplex PCR reads, yields one record per CDR3 protein. This table has roughly 700,000 distinct CDR3 sequences, 15% to 20% appearing once. Sequencing used blood. All receptors come from a man in his fifties or sixties with Graves' hyperthyroidism. The CDR3 runs from the conserved cysteine through the conserved F or W. The order of the fields is clone size, D gene, V gene, J gene, CDR3 protein, CDR3 DNA. A D gene is named only where the DNA matches it firmly. Not every row has a clone size; where given, it reads once, few, many or a size class.

abundance: many; d_gene: TRBD2; v_gene: TRBV5-1; j_gene: TRBJ2-7; CDR3aa: CASSLLAGPYEQYF; CDR3nt: TGCGCCAGCAGCTTACTAGCGGGCCCCTACGAGCAGTACTTC
abundance: many; d_gene: TRBD1; v_gene: TRBV12-3/TRBV12-4; j_gene: TRBJ2-2; CDR3aa: CASSDRGAGELFF; CDR3nt: TGTGCCAGCAGTGACAGGGGCGCCGGGGAGCTGTTTTTT
abundance: .; d_gene: .; v_gene: TRBV12-3/TRBV12-4; j_gene: TRBJ2-1; CDR3aa: CASSGDTALNEQFF; CDR3nt: TGTGCCAGCAGTGGGGACACCGCTCTCAATGAGCAGTTCTTC
abundance: many; d_gene: .; v_gene: TRBV11-2; j_gene: TRBJ1-1; CDR3aa: CASSLGHSRTKDTEAFF; CDR3nt: TGTGCCAGCAGCTTAGGTCATAGCAGAACGAAGGACACTGAAGCTTTCTTT
abundance: few; d_gene: TRBD2; v_gene: TRBV28; j_gene: TRBJ2-5; CDR3aa: CASSLSGSKGLEYF; CDR3nt: TGTGCCAGCAGTCTTAGCGGGAGTAAGGGTTTAGAGTACTTC
abundance: few; d_gene: .; v_gene: TRBV6-2/TRBV6-3; j_gene: TRBJ1-1; CDR3aa: CASSAEWGYTEAFF; CDR3nt: TGTGCCAGCAGTGCCGAGTGGGGTTACACTGAAGCTTTCTTT
abundance: many; d_gene: .; v_gene: TRBV12-3/TRBV12-4; j_gene: TRBJ1-4; CDR3aa: CASSLGIGGEKLFF; CDR3nt: TGTGCCAGCAGTTTAGGGATAGGTGGGGAAAAACTGTTTTTT
abundance: many; d_gene: .; v_gene: TRBV9; j_gene: TRBJ2-5; CDR3aa: CASSGDQETQYF; CDR3nt: TGTGCCAGCAGCGGAGATCAAGAGACCCAGTACTTC
abundance: many; d_gene: TRBD1; v_gene: TRBV5-1; j_gene: TRBJ1-2; CDR3aa: CATSEGGQSYGYTF; CDR3nt: TGCGCCACTTCGGAGGGGGGACAGAGCTATGGCTACACCTTC
abundance: many; d_gene: .; v_gene: TRBV12-3/TRBV12-4; j_gene: TRBJ2-7; CDR3aa: CASSLSRESYEQYF; CDR3nt: TGTGCCAGCAGTTTATCCAGGGAGAGCTACGAGCAGTACTTC
abundance: many; d_gene: TRBD2; v_gene: TRBV28; j_gene: TRBJ2-3; CDR3aa: CASSPGLAGGDTQYF; CDR3nt: TGTGCCAGCAGTCCTGGACTAGCGGGAGGAGATACGCAGTATTTT
abundance: many; d_gene: TRBD1; v_gene: TRBV6-2/TRBV6-3; j_gene: TRBJ2-7; CDR3aa: CASSYSDRDRVYEQYF; CDR3nt: TGTGCCAGCAGTTACTCCGACCGGGACAGGGTCTACGAGCAGTACTTC
abundance: .; d_gene: .; v_gene: TRBV9; j_gene: TRBJ2-3; CDR3aa: CASSVADSDTQYF; CDR3nt: TGTGCCAGCAGCGTAGCTGACTCAGATACGCAGTATTTT
abundance: many; d_gene: TRBD2; v_gene: TRBV12-3/TRBV12-4; j_gene: TRBJ2-1; CDR3aa: CASSFLRTGTSGSYNEQFF; CDR3nt: TGTGCCAGCAGTTTTTTAAGAACCGGGACTAGCGGCTCCTACAATGAGCAGTTCTTC
abundance: many; d_gene: TRBD1; v_gene: TRBV10-2; j_gene: TRBJ1-4; CDR3aa: CASSGQGAANEKLFF; CDR3nt: TGCGCCAGCAGTGGACAGGGGGCGGCTAATGAAAAACTGTTTTTT
abundance: many; d_gene: TRBD2; v_gene: TRBV18; j_gene: TRBJ2-1; CDR3aa: CASSSGTSDEQFF; CDR3nt: TGTGCCAGCTCCTCCGGGACTAGCGATGAGCAGTTCTTC
abundance: many; d_gene: TRBD1; v_gene: TRBV28; j_gene: TRBJ1-1; CDR3aa: CASRGTGYKAFF; CDR3nt: TGTGCCAGCAGGGGGACAGGGTACAAAGCTTTCTTT
abundance: .; d_gene: .; v_gene: TRBV18; j_gene: TRBJ1-3; CDR3aa: CASSPRTEGNTIYF; CDR3nt: TGTGCCAGCTCACCCCGGACAGAAGGAAACACCATATATTTT
abundance: .; d_gene: .; v_gene: TRBV20-1; j_gene: TRBJ1-3; CDR3aa: CSASPVTSGNTIYF; CDR3nt: TGCAGTGCTAGCCCGGTAACCTCTGGAAACACCATATATTTT
abundance: few; d_gene: .; v_gene: TRBV3-1; j_gene: TRBJ1-2; CDR3aa: CASSQMGRNYGYTF; CDR3nt: TGTGCCAGCAGCCAAATGGGGCGGAACTATGGCTACACCTTC
abundance: .; d_gene: .; v_gene: TRBV19; j_gene: TRBJ2-6; CDR3aa: CASSKGGGKSGANVLTF; CDR3nt: TGTGCCAGTAGTAAGGGGGGGGGGAAGTCTGGGGCCAACGTCCTGACTTTC
abundance: many; d_gene: .; v_gene: TRBV11-2; j_gene: TRBJ2-5; CDR3aa: CASSRGAGETQYF; CDR3nt: TGTGCCAGCAGCCGGGGGGCCGGGGAGACCCAGTACTTC
abundance: few; d_gene: TRBD1; v_gene: TRBV12-3/TRBV12-4; j_gene: TRBJ2-7; CDR3aa: CASSPGQGQYEQYF; CDR3nt: TGTGCCAGCAGCCCAGGACAGGGGCAGTACGAGCAGTACTTC
abundance: few; d_gene: .; v_gene: TRBV6-1; j_gene: TRBJ2-2; CDR3aa: CASSPLVGGGGELFF; CDR3nt: TGTGCCAGCAGTCCCCTCGTGGGAGGGGGCGGGGAGCTGTTTTTT
abundance: .; d_gene: .; v_gene: TRBV7-8; j_gene: TRBJ2-7; CDR3aa: CASSTHNYSYEQYF; CDR3nt: TGTGCCAGCAGCACCCACAACTACTCCTACGAGCAGTACTTC
abundance: .; d_gene: TRBD1; v_gene: TRBV11-2; j_gene: TRBJ2-5; CDR3aa: CASSAIKTGTETQYF; CDR3nt: TGTGCCAGCAGCGCCATTAAGACAGGGACGGAGACCCAGTACTTC
abundance: many; d_gene: .; v_gene: TRBV5-1; j_gene: TRBJ2-3; CDR3aa: CASSLRTGAFSTDTQYF; CDR3nt: TGCGCCAGCAGCTTGCGGACTGGGGCCTTTAGCACAGATACGCAGTATTTT
abundance: few; d_gene: TRBD2; v_gene: TRBV7-3; j_gene: TRBJ2-3; CDR3aa: CASSLIGLAAITFTDTQYF; CDR3nt: TGTGCCAGCAGCTTAATAGGACTAGCAGCCATCACCTTCACAGATACGCAGTATTTT
abundance: once; d_gene: .; v_gene: TRBV5-1; j_gene: TRBJ2-1; CDR3aa: CASSSTGEGYNEQFF; CDR3nt: TGCGCCAGCAGCTCTACGGGAGAGGGATACAATGAGCAGTTCTTC
abundance: few; d_gene: TRBD2; v_gene: TRBV20-1; j_gene: TRBJ2-7; CDR3aa: CSARDGGLAGVYEQYF; CDR3nt: TGCAGTGCTAGAGATGGGGGACTAGCGGGAGTCTACGAGCAGTACTTC
abundance: .; d_gene: TRBD2; v_gene: TRBV29-1; j_gene: TRBJ2-7; CDR3aa: CSVEGGRLTGQYF; CDR3nt: TGCAGCGTTGAAGGCGGGAGGCTAACTGGGCAGTACTTC
abundance: .; d_gene: .; v_gene: TRBV5-5; j_gene: TRBJ2-7; CDR3aa: CASSLGDLGEQYF; CDR3nt: TGTGCCAGCAGCTTGGGTGATTTGGGCGAGCAGTACTTC
abundance: .; d_gene: .; v_gene: TRBV5-1; j_gene: TRBJ1-1; CDR3aa: CASSLSIEVPEAFF; CDR3nt: TGCGCCAGCAGCTTGTCCATAGAGGTCCCTGAAGCTTTCTTT